The 26 T cell receptor beta chains reported below all come from one sample, sequenced in a study of cytomegalovirus exposure and HLA in healthy donors. Primers for the PCR totalled 60 Vbeta and 13 Jbeta. Method: immunoSEQ multiplex PCR; TCRdb's copy keeps in-frame clones and lacks some. Of about 130,000 clones detected, approximately 80% appear once; the ten largest clones hold 1.5%. Sequencing was performed on PBMCs. The receptors were sampled from a female donor in good health and CMV-seronegative.

The chain carries TRBV5-4 and TRBJ1-1; TRBD1 agrees at 11 bases. V dropped 4 bases and J dropped 3; count of bases not matched to a gene: 5. The CDR3 has 15 amino acids. Looked up from germline, CDR1 is SGHNT and CDR2 is YYREEE (reference sequence). The CDR3 protein is CASSGQGAGDTEAFF. The CDR3 DNA reads as TGTGCCAGCAGCGGACAGGGGGCGGGGGACACTGAAGCTTTCTTT.

The chain recombines TRBV28 with TRBJ2-7, with D possibly TRBD1 on 6 matching bases. Trimming took off 4 bases at V and 3 bases at J, with 7 bases between the two ends. CDR3 length: 12 residues. Germline CDR1 and CDR2: MDHEN and SYDVKM. The chain's CDR3 is CASSSTGYEQYF. The CDR3 DNA is TGTGCCAGCAGTTCGACAGGCTACGAGCAGTACTTC.

This clone was detected once. The chain carries TRBV4-3 and TRBJ1-1; D call uncertain. Between the trimmed V and J ends, which lost 0 bases and 1 base, there was a span of 18 bases. The CDR3 has 18 amino acids. The germline V gene encodes CDR1 LGHNA and CDR2 YSLEER. In DNA, the CDR3 is TGCGCCAGCAGCCAAGATCTGGCAGCAGTCCCGGGGAACACTGAAGCTTTCTTT. Encoded protein: CASSQDLAAVPGNTEAFF.

This clone was counted only a few times. The rearrangement joins TRBV28 to TRBJ1-1; tentative D call: TRBD1 (6 bases). The CDR3 runs to 14 residues. Trimming shortened V by 3 bases and J by 4 bases, and 12 bases separated the two germline ends. Per the germline V gene, CDR1 is MDHEN and CDR2 is SYDVKM. The CDR3 region is CASSFVGTPTEAFF. The CDR3 DNA sequence: TGTGCCAGCAGTTTCGTCGGGACACCCACTGAAGCTTTCTTT.

This clone appeared a single time. The genes are TRBV9 and TRBJ2-1; 10 bases match TRBD2. V was clipped by 2 bases and J by 5 bases; unmatched bases: 7. The CDR3 is 16 amino acids. CDR1 SGDLS and CDR2 YYNGEE come from the germline V gene. The CDR3 DNA follows: TGTGCCAGCAGCGTGAGGTTTAGCGGGGGGAACAATGAGCAGTTCTTC. This encodes CASSVRFSGGNNEQFF.

V and J are TRBV7-9 and TRBJ2-7, with a possible D match to TRBD1 (5 bases). Looked up from germline, CDR1 is SEHNR and CDR2 is FQNEAQ (reference sequence). The CDR3 is 16 residues long. With 1 base removed from V and 6 bases from J, the gap between germline ends came to 19 bases. The CDR3 region has the DNA TGTGCCAGCAGCTTAGTTGGGCAGGGTGGAGTGGGCGAGCAGTACTTC. Translation: CASSLVGQGGVGEQYF.

This clone was counted between two and nine times. The CDR3 loop reads CASSAPVGGYTF. CDR3 nucleotides: TGTGCCAGCAGTGCCCCTGTCGGGGGCTACACCTTC. V usage is TRBV6-5 and J usage is TRBJ1-2; no definite D call. The CDR3 runs to 12 residues. From germline, CDR1 is MNHEY and CDR2 SVGAGI. The germline V and J ends were trimmed by 5 bases and 8 bases, with 12 bases remaining between them.

This chain uses TRBV5-4 with TRBJ1-5; a possible D gene is TRBD1 (6 bases). The CDR3 is 16 residues long. With 3 bases removed from V and 5 bases from J, the gap between germline ends came to 18 bases. Looked up from germline, CDR1 is SGHNT and CDR2 is YYREEE (reference sequence). The CDR3: CASSYEGHRDDQPQHF. CDR3 nucleotides: TGTGCCAGCAGCTACGAGGGGCACAGGGATGATCAGCCCCAGCATTTT. Combining the CDR3 with reference TRBV5-4 and TRBJ1-5 gives the whole variable domain ETGVTQSPTHLIKTRGQQVTLRCSSQSGHNTVSWYQQALGQGPQFIFQYYREEENGRGNFPPRFSGLQFPNYSSELNVNALELDDSALYLCASSYEGHRDDQPQHFGDGTRLSIL.

The chain couples TRBV2 to TRBJ2-2, with 9 bases that match TRBD2. Germline V lookup: CDR1 SNHLY, CDR2 FYNNEI. The CDR3 consists of 16 residues. V shed 6 bases, J shed 6 bases, and the junction held 11 bases outside the gene matches. The CDR3 region is CASRTSLAGGAGELFF. The CDR3 nucleotides read TGTGCCAGCAGGACTAGCCTCGCGGGGGGGGCCGGGGAGCTGTTTTTT.

The chain couples TRBV7-3 to TRBJ2-1; 7 positions agree with TRBD2. Per germline, CDR1 SGHTA and CDR2 FQGTGA. Unmatched junction bases numbered 4, after V lost 5 bases and J lost 0 bases. The CDR3 loop spans 15 amino acids. Here the CDR3 reads CASSQSSGSYNEQFF. CDR3 DNA: TGTGCCAGCAGCCAGTCTAGCGGCTCCTACAATGAGCAGTTCTTC.

This rearrangement joins TRBV20-1 to TRBJ2-5; D gene uncertain. The CDR3 loop spans 10 amino acids. The V and J ends lost 3 bases and 3 bases respectively, with 2 bases between them. CDR1 is DFQATT and CDR2 is SNEGSKA in the germline V gene (reference sequence). The CDR3 protein is CSASKETQYF. In nucleotides, the CDR3 is TGCAGTGCTAGTAAAGAGACCCAGTACTTC.

The rearrangement joins TRBV30 to TRBJ2-7; no firm D call. There are 12 residues in the CDR3. Trimming cost V 2 bases and J 3 bases, with 8 bases left between them. The V gene's germline CDR1 is GTSNPN and CDR2 SVGIG (reference sequence). CDR3 residues: CAWSRLVYEQYF. CDR3 nucleotides: TGTGCCTGGAGTAGGCTAGTCTACGAGCAGTACTTC.

This chain uses TRBV5-6 with TRBJ1-2, with a possible D match to TRBD1 (5 bases). The CDR3 runs to 11 residues. V was shortened by 8 bases and J by 6 bases, with 11 bases between the two germline ends. Per the germline V gene, CDR1 is SGHDT and CDR2 is YYEEEE. CDR3 in DNA: TGTGCCAGTGCCGGGACTCATGGCTACACCTTC. This codes for CASAGTHGYTF.

The rearrangement uses TRBV5-1 and TRBJ2-3; 9 bases are a match to TRBD1. The germline gives CDR1 SGHRS, CDR2 YFSETQ. There are 15 residues in the CDR3. The junction had 10 bases not matched to a gene; V was cut back by 3 bases and J by 8 bases. The CDR3 nucleotides are TGCGCCAGCAGCTGGACCACAGGGGGCGACGGTACGCAGTATTTT. Translating gives CASSWTTGGDGTQYF.

The genes are TRBV27 and TRBJ1-1; TRBD1 aligns across 7 bases. V gave up 6 bases and J gave up 5 bases; unmatched junction bases: 9. The CDR3 contains 14 residues. Germline CDR1 reads MNHEY; CDR2 reads SMNVEV (reference sequence). The CDR3 sequence is CASRATGRGTEAFF. CDR3 bases: TGTGCCAGCAGGGCGACAGGGAGAGGGACTGAAGCTTTCTTT.

The chain carries TRBV7-2 and TRBJ2-3; 8 bases align to TRBD1. The CDR3 contains 15 residues. Germline lookup yields CDR1 SGHTA and CDR2 FQGNSA. The trim removed 4 bases at V and 6 bases at J, leaving 9 bases unmatched. The CDR3 nucleotides are TGTGCCAGCAGCTCTCCGGGACAGGCCATGGATACGCAGTATTTT. Translating gives CASSSPGQAMDTQYF.

The CDR3 DNA reads TGTGCCAGCAGCTTGGGGCAAGACAACGTCCTGACTTTC. Protein product: CASSLGQDNVLTF. This rearrangement joins TRBV13 to TRBJ2-6, with D possibly being TRBD1 (5 bases). The CDR3 length is 13 residues. Germline V lookup: CDR1 PRHDT, CDR2 FYEKMQ (reference sequence). Trimming took off 3 bases at V and 9 bases at J, with 9 bases between the two ends.

The chain combines TRBV5-1 with TRBJ2-1; TRBD2 matches 10 bases. This CDR3 contains 18 residues. The V segment lost 4 bases and the J segment 0 bases; nucleotides outside the gene matches: 10. The germline V gene has CDR1 SGHRS and CDR2 YFSETQ. CDR3 sequence: CASSVPGTSASSYNEQFF. The CDR3 nucleotides are TGCGCCAGCAGCGTGCCCGGGACTAGCGCGAGCTCCTACAATGAGCAGTTCTTC.

CDR3: CASNWAYNQPQHF. The CDR3 DNA reads TGTGCCAGTAATTGGGCCTACAATCAGCCCCAGCATTTT. This chain connects TRBV19 to TRBJ1-5; D call uncertain. The CDR3 consists of 13 residues. Germline V CDR1 and CDR2: LNHDA, SQIVND (reference sequence). The ends were cut back, 7 bases at V and 3 bases at J, with 10 bases in the middle.

The CDR3 nucleotides read TGCGCCAGCAGTGGGGTAGCGGGAGTCTACGAGCAGTACTTC. This sequence encodes CASSGVAGVYEQYF. The chain has TRBV5-1 and TRBJ2-7; 9 bases agree with TRBD2. V lost 5 bases to trimming and J lost 3 bases; unmatched junction nucleotides: 6. Germline V CDR1 and CDR2: SGHRS, YFSETQ. The CDR3 contains 14 residues. Using reference TRBV5-1 and TRBJ2-7 for the parts outside the CDR3, the full variable domain is KAGVTQTPRYLIKTRGQQVTLSCSPISGHRSVSWYQQTPGQGLQFLFEYFSETQRNKGNFPGRFSGRQFSNSRSEMNVSTLELGDSALYLCASSGVAGVYEQYFGPGTRLTVT.

This chain links TRBV5-1 with TRBJ1-2; D is ambiguous. With 0 bases removed from V and 0 bases from J, the gap between germline ends came to 9 bases. CDR1 SGHRS and CDR2 YFSETQ come from the germline V gene. The CDR3 is made up of 15 amino acids. CDR3 amino acids: CASSLDGVANYGYTF. CDR3 DNA sequence: TGCGCCAGCAGCTTGGACGGGGTAGCTAACTATGGCTACACCTTC. The variable domain in full, completed from reference TRBV5-1 and TRBJ1-2, reads KAGVTQTPRYLIKTRGQQVTLSCSPISGHRSVSWYQQTPGQGLQFLFEYFSETQRNKGNFPGRFSGRQFSNSRSEMNVSTLELGDSALYLCASSLDGVANYGYTFGSGTRLTVV.

The J gene is TRBJ1-3, the V gene TRBV28; 11 nucleotides match TRBD1. Germline lookup yields CDR1 MDHEN and CDR2 SYDVKM. V lost 2 bases, J lost 9 bases, and 3 bases stayed unmatched. The CDR3 totals 14 residues. In nucleotides, the CDR3 is TGTGCCAGCAGTTTAGGGACAGGGGGTCTCACCATATATTTT. This translates into CASSLGTGGLTIYF.

The chain uses TRBV10-3 and TRBJ2-1, with D perhaps TRBD2 (7 bases). The CDR3 sequence is 13 residues long. In germline, CDR1 is ENHRY, CDR2 SYGVKD. Trimming shortened V by 9 bases and J by 4 bases, and 13 bases separated the two germline ends. This CDR3 reads CAIGGVGYNEQFF. CDR3 nucleotide sequence: TGTGCCATAGGGGGGGTTGGGTACAATGAGCAGTTCTTC.

This clone was seen a few times. The gene calls are TRBV10-3 and TRBJ2-4, with D possibly matching TRBD1 (5 bases). Germline loops: CDR1 ENHRY, CDR2 SYGVKD. The CDR3 consists of 13 residues. Trimming removed 4 bases at V and 6 bases at J, with 10 bases between. CDR3 nucleotide sequence: TGTGCCATCAGTGGACAGCGCGGAAACATTCAGTACTTC. Translating it yields CAISGQRGNIQYF.

This clone has only a few counts. This chain connects TRBV18 to TRBJ2-3; 8 positions match TRBD1. The CDR3 covers 16 residues. J was trimmed by 3 bases and V by 3 bases; bases with no gene match: 8. The V gene's germline CDR1 is KGHSH and CDR2 LQKENI. In nucleotides, the CDR3 is TGTGCCAGCTCACCCGTGGGAACAGGGGGTACAGATACGCAGTATTTT. This gives the protein CASSPVGTGGTDTQYF.

This clone appeared a few times. V and J are TRBV5-4 and TRBJ2-1; 7 bases line up with TRBD2. This CDR3 has 15 residues. V shed 1 base and J 8 bases; nucleotides not matched to a gene: 9. The germline V gene has CDR1 SGHNT and CDR2 YYREEE (reference sequence). The CDR3 region has the DNA TGTGCCAGCAGCTTGAAGGCGGGAGCTATCCATGAGCAGTTCTTC. Translating it yields CASSLKAGAIHEQFF.